The next 26 T cell receptor beta chains were all read from a single sample in a study of cytomegalovirus exposure and HLA in healthy donors. Primers: 60 Vbeta forward and 13 Jbeta reverse. Data came from immunoSEQ multiplex PCR; TCRdb stores just in-frame clones and leaves some out. The table shows about 96,000 clones, with 65% to 85% occurring only once. Material: PBMCs. These receptors all stem from an older woman in good health and CMV-seropositive.

This clone was observed a few times. The chain uses TRBV7-8 and TRBJ2-7; no reliable D call. Germline V gene lookup returns CDR1 SGHVS and CDR2 FQNEAQ. V shed 5 bases and J shed 0 bases, with 11 bases lying between them. The CDR3 totals 14 residues. CDR3 amino acids: CASSPRLVSYEQYF. CDR3 coding DNA: TGTGCCAGCAGCCCGAGACTGGTCTCCTACGAGCAGTACTTC.

This clone was observed a single time. CDR3 residues: CASSSLRKTYNEQFF. The CDR3 DNA is TGCGCCAGCAGCTCCCTGCGGAAAACCTACAATGAGCAGTTCTTC. The J gene is TRBJ2-1, the V gene TRBV5-1; D is unresolved. V was clipped by 3 bases and J by 2 bases, with 12 bases between them. Germline assignment: CDR1 SGHRS and CDR2 YFSETQ. CDR3 size: 15 residues.

This clone came up a few times. The chain uses TRBV19 and TRBJ2-5, with 8 bases lining up with TRBD1. This CDR3 comprises 15 residues. Per the germline V gene, CDR1 is LNHDA and CDR2 is SQIVND (reference sequence). J lost 2 bases, V lost 4 bases, and 6 bases had no gene match. In DNA, the CDR3 is TGTGCCAGTAGTACTCAAGGACAGGGACAAGAGACCCAGTACTTC. As protein: CASSTQGQGQETQYF.

The V and J genes are TRBV28 and TRBJ2-2, with 8 bases that match TRBD2. Germline-derived CDR1 and CDR2 are MDHEN and SYDVKM. V lost 7 bases and J lost 0; bases outside the gene matches: 4. This CDR3 region has 15 residues. CDR3 bases: TGTGCCAGCAAGGCGGGAGGTTCGAACACCGGGGAGCTGTTTTTT. It is translated as CASKAGGSNTGELFF.

The chain employs TRBV28 and TRBJ1-2, with TRBD1 matching 8 bases. Germline-derived CDR1 and CDR2 are MDHEN and SYDVKM. The CDR3 consists of 17 residues. J was trimmed by 4 bases and V by 2 bases; bases with no gene match: 12. CDR3 DNA: TGTGCCAGCAGTTTAGCCGGGTTTGACAGGGGCGTCTATGGCTACACCTTC. It encodes CASSLAGFDRGVYGYTF.

The rearrangement joins TRBV9 to TRBJ2-7; 7 bases agree with TRBD1. CDR1 and CDR2 from the germline V gene are SGDLS and YYNGEE. This CDR3 contains 13 residues. The junction had 6 bases not matched to a gene; V was cut back by 1 base and J by 8 bases. The CDR3 DNA is TGTGCCAGCAGCGTAAGTCAGGGGGAGAAGCAGTACTTC. Translation: CASSVSQGEKQYF.

The chain is built from TRBV6-1 and TRBJ1-1; 7 bases map to TRBD1. The junction had 4 bases not matched to a gene; V was cut back by 6 bases and J by 6 bases. Germline V gene data show CDR1 as MNHNS and CDR2 as SASEGT. The CDR3 loop spans 12 amino acids. CDR3 bases: TGTGCCAGCAGAGACAGGGACGCTGAAGCTTTCTTT. Translation gives CASRDRDAEAFF.

The chain joins TRBV21-1 to TRBJ1-2. TRBV21-1 is given as a pseudogene. CDR3 length equals 17 residues. The CDR3 bases are TGTGCCAGCAGCAAAGCTCGGGGTTCCCCGGGAGGCTATGGCTACACCTTC. Translated, it gives CASSKARGSPGGYGYTF.

This clone was found a few times. The genes are TRBV5-1 and TRBJ2-1; a possible D gene is TRBD2 (7 bases). CDR1 and CDR2 from the germline V gene are SGHRS and YFSETQ. V was cut by 2 bases and J by 5 bases, with 14 bases left in between. CDR3 length: 15 residues. CDR3 sequence (DNA): TGCGCCAGCAGCTTAGGACTAGGGGGGGACAATGAGCAGTTCTTC. Protein product: CASSLGLGGDNEQFF.

This chain connects TRBV7-8 to TRBJ2-5; perhaps TRBD1 as D (5 bases). Germline V CDR1 and CDR2: SGHVS, FQNEAQ. The length of the CDR3 is 15 residues. With 5 bases removed from V and 5 bases from J, the gap between germline ends came to 18 bases. CDR3 sequence reads: CASSLPRVRAETQYF. In nucleotides, the CDR3 is TGTGCCAGCAGCCTCCCCCGGGTCAGGGCCGAGACCCAGTACTTC.

V and J are TRBV2 and TRBJ1-1, with D possibly matching TRBD1 (5 bases). The germline V and J ends were trimmed by 7 bases and 4 bases, with 13 bases remaining between them. Germline V gene lookup returns CDR1 SNHLY and CDR2 FYNNEI. The CDR3 loop spans 13 amino acids. The CDR3 bases are TGTGCCAGCACCCCCCAGGGTTTCACTGAAGCTTTCTTT. Amino acids: CASTPQGFTEAFF.

The gene calls are TRBV4-2 and TRBJ2-7, with D possibly matching TRBD2 (6 bases). The ends were cut back, 1 base at V and 1 base at J, with 11 bases in the middle. This CDR3 comprises 15 residues. Germline V gene lookup returns CDR1 LGHNA and CDR2 YNFKEQ. CDR3 protein: CASSQGLASSYEQYF. As DNA, the CDR3 is TGTGCCAGCAGCCAAGGGCTAGCGTCGTCCTACGAGCAGTACTTC.

The chain links TRBV6-1 to TRBJ1-5; TRBD1 matches 8 bases. J gave up 0 bases and V 4 bases, and 8 bases lay outside the gene matches. The CDR3 is 17 residues long. Germline V gives CDR1 MNHNS, CDR2 SASEGT. DNA of the CDR3: TGTGCCAGCAGTGTAAACCCGACAGGGGCTAGCAATCAGCCCCAGCATTTT. It yields the protein CASSVNPTGASNQPQHF.

The genes are TRBV15 and TRBJ1-5; tentatively, D is TRBD1 (6 bases). In germline, CDR1 is LNHNV, CDR2 YYDKDF (reference sequence). Trimming removed 0 bases at V and 4 bases at J, with 10 bases between. This CDR3 comprises 15 residues. The CDR3 region is CATSRDRGSNQPQHF. CDR3 DNA: TGTGCCACCAGCAGAGACAGGGGTTCGAATCAGCCCCAGCATTTT.

This chain uses TRBV18 with TRBJ1-6; 10 bases are shared with TRBD1. CDR3 length: 14 amino acids. The junction had 5 bases not matched to a gene; V was cut back by 0 bases and J by 15 bases. CDR1 is KGHSH, CDR2 LQKENI, per germline. The CDR3 DNA reads TGTGCCAGCTCACCACCGACGGGACAGGGGCTCCTCCACTTT. Its translation: CASSPPTGQGLLHF.

The J gene is TRBJ1-1, the V gene TRBV9, with 8 bases lining up with TRBD1. The CDR3 contains 16 residues. Germline V gene data show CDR1 as SGDLS and CDR2 as YYNGEE. The junction had 5 bases not matched to a gene; V was cut back by 0 bases and J by 1 base. DNA for the CDR3: TGTGCCAGCAGCGTAGGGGCAGGGGGCCCGAACACTGAAGCTTTCTTT. Translated: CASSVGAGGPNTEAFF.

V and J are TRBV7-9 and TRBJ1-1, with D possibly matching TRBD1 (6 bases). Germline CDR1 SEHNR, CDR2 FQNEAQ (reference sequence). This CDR3 has 14 residues. The ends were cut back, 5 bases at V and 5 bases at J, with 15 bases in the middle. The CDR3 loop reads CASSIEGVRTEAFF. CDR3 nucleotides: TGTGCCAGCAGCATCGAGGGGGTTCGTACTGAAGCTTTCTTT.

V gene TRBV5-5 combines with J gene TRBJ1-4, with D tentatively TRBD1 (6 bases). The CDR3 sequence is 15 residues long. Germline V gene data show CDR1 as SGHKS and CDR2 as YYEKEE (reference sequence). Trimming shortened V by 5 bases and J by 3 bases, and 14 bases separated the two germline ends. In nucleotides, the CDR3 is TGTGCCAGCAGACACACAGGGTTGGCTAATGAAAAACTGTTTTTT. It encodes CASRHTGLANEKLFF.

V is TRBV6-5 and J is TRBJ1-5; D ambiguous. This CDR3 has 11 amino acids. Per the germline V gene, CDR1 is MNHEY and CDR2 is SVGAGI. Trimming left V 8 bases short and J 6 bases short, with 8 bases between. The CDR3 spells CASSVPQPQHF. The DNA of the CDR3 is TGTGCCAGCTCTGTTCCTCAGCCCCAGCATTTT.

The chain joins TRBV2 to TRBJ2-4, with D tentatively TRBD1 (6 bases). The V gene lost 7 bases and the J gene lost 1 base, with 14 bases spanning the gap. Germline loops: CDR1 SNHLY, CDR2 FYNNEI. The CDR3 runs 15 residues. The CDR3 spells CASIVPQGAKNIQYF. DNA for the CDR3: TGTGCCAGCATCGTACCTCAGGGGGCCAAAAACATTCAGTACTTC.

J is TRBJ2-1 and V is TRBV9; 9 nucleotides line up with TRBD2. The ends lost 0 bases at V and 7 bases at J; junction bases unmatched: 8. CDR1 is SGDLS and CDR2 is YYNGEE in the germline V gene. This CDR3 has 16 amino acids. CDR3 DNA: TGTGCCAGCAGCGTAGGGGCGGGAGGGCCGGGAAATGAGCAGTTCTTC. It encodes CASSVGAGGPGNEQFF.

The rearrangement joins TRBV19 to TRBJ1-3, with 8 bases aligning to TRBD1. The CDR3 runs 16 residues. V gave up 4 bases and J gave up 1 base; unmatched junction bases: 6. Germline lookup yields CDR1 LNHDA and CDR2 SQIVND (reference sequence). As DNA, the CDR3 is TGTGCCAGTAGTACCGGGACAGGAGCTTCTGGAAACACCATATATTTT. Its protein is CASSTGTGASGNTIYF.

This chain uses TRBV4-1 with TRBJ2-5; D is undetermined. V lost 1 base to trimming and J lost 2 bases, with 11 bases between them. CDR3 size: 15 residues. Germline loops: CDR1 MGHRA, CDR2 YSYEKL. The CDR3 sequence is CASSQGRYAQETQYF. CDR3 coding DNA: TGCGCCAGCAGCCAAGGCAGGTACGCTCAAGAGACCCAGTACTTC.

The chain is built from TRBV2 and TRBJ2-1, with D possibly TRBD1 on 5 matching bases. The CDR3 has 14 amino acids. V lost 2 bases and J 6 bases, leaving 11 bases between the germline ends. Germline V gene data show CDR1 as SNHLY and CDR2 as FYNNEI. CDR3: CASSEQGPSNEQFF. As DNA, the CDR3 is TGTGCCAGCAGTGAACAGGGCCCAAGCAATGAGCAGTTCTTC.

The chain couples TRBV5-5 to TRBJ1-4; tentative D call: TRBD1 (5 bases). Trimming removed 0 bases from V and 7 bases from J, with 13 bases in between. The CDR3 loop spans 15 amino acids. Germline V CDR1 and CDR2: SGHKS, YYEKEE (reference sequence). As DNA, the CDR3 is TGTGCCAGCAGCTTGGGGGGGGAACGTCGTGAAAAACTGTTTTTT. It specifies CASSLGGERREKLFF. The complete variable domain, with remaining parts taken from reference TRBV5-5 and TRBJ1-4, reads DAGVTQSPTHLIKTRGQQVTLRCSPISGHKSVSWYQQVLGQGPQFIFQYYEKEERGRGNFPDRFSARQFPNYSSELNVNALLLGDSALYLCASSLGGERREKLFFGSGTQLSVL.

The J gene is TRBJ2-5, the V gene TRBV7-2; 8 positions agree with TRBD2. J gave up 4 bases and V 4 bases, and 5 bases lay outside the gene matches. Per germline, CDR1 SGHTA and CDR2 FQGNSA. The CDR3 contains 14 residues. The CDR3 region is CASSSGLEGETQYF. CDR3 nucleotides: TGTGCCAGCAGCTCGGGACTAGAGGGAGAGACCCAGTACTTC. Drawing the rest from reference TRBV7-2 and TRBJ2-5, the complete variable domain is GAGVSQSPSNKVTEKGKDVELRCDPISGHTALYWYRQSLGQGLEFLIYFQGNSAPDKSGLPSDRFSAERTGGSVSTLTIQRTQQEDSAVYLCASSSGLEGETQYFGPGTRLLVL.